This T cell receptor beta chain was documented in a study of T cells after yellow fever vaccination. Whole-study results and caveats: The secondary response was weaker, and its peak arrived faster, on day 5 versus 15. Primary-vaccination clones mostly resurfaced post-booster (less than 98% CD4, roughly 87% CD8).

As for this clonotype: Its antigen remains unknown.

As TCR cDNA was made by 5'RACE template switching, a universal primer site and UMIs were added. MiXCR, run by TCRdb on the 5' RACE reads, gives a single entry per CDR3 protein. The sample contains hundreds of thousands of distinct CDR3 sequences, over 15% of which appear only once. Per germline, CDR1 MDHEN and CDR2 SYDVKM. V was clipped by 8 bases and J by 0 bases; unmatched bases: 7. The CDR3 contains 15 residues. The chain couples TRBV28 to TRBJ2-3; 8 bases agree with TRBD2. Sequencing was performed on PBMCs, taken 15 days after the yellow fever booster vaccination. The sequence was collected from a man aged 30 to 45 who received the YFV17D yellow fever vaccine. The CDR3 DNA sequence: TGTGCCAGCCGGCAACTAGCGGCAAGCACAGATACGCAGTATTTT. It translates to CASRQLAASTDTQYF. The full variable domain, its missing parts supplied by reference TRBV28 and TRBJ2-3, is DVKVTQSSRYLVKRTGEKVFLECVQDMDHENMFWYRQDPGLGLRLIYFSYDVKMKEKGDIPEGYSVSREKKERFSLILESASTNQTSMYLCASRQLAASTDTQYFGPGTRLTVL.